These 32 T cell receptor beta chains were all obtained from the same sample, sequenced in a study of read filtering for tumor transcriptome and immune sequencing. The library was built from 400 ng RNA with molecular barcoded adaptors for alpha/delta and beta/gamma chains. From the reads, TCRdb called clonotypes with MiXCR, one entry per CDR3 protein. The sample lists tens of thousands of distinct CDR3 sequences, around a fifth occurring once. The material sequenced was a population of CD138-negative cells sorted from bone marrow. Source of these receptors: a donor older than 35 with multiple myeloma.

This clonotype was seen ten or more times. The rearrangement uses TRBV12-3 or TRBV12-4 and TRBJ2-3; D assignment may be TRBD1 or TRBD2 (6 bases each). This CDR3 region has 14 residues. Trimming shortened V by 4 bases and J by 4 bases, and 12 bases separated the two germline ends. The DNA for the CDR3 is TGTGCCAGCAGTTGGGGGGCGGGCGCAGATACGCAGTATTTT. Amino acids: CASSWGAGADTQYF.

In regard to this clonotype: With a much larger clone just one base away, this may be a read error. V and J are TRBV5-4 and TRBJ2-3; D is uncertain. CDR1 SGHNT and CDR2 YYREEE come from the germline V gene (reference sequence). The CDR3 is 14 residues long. CDR3 amino acids: CVSSFYLSTDTQYF. CDR3 nucleotides: TGTGTCAGCAGCTTTTACCTTAGCACAGATACGCAGTATTTT.

CDR3 sequence reads: CASSLAGTSGYEKLFF. CDR3 coding DNA: TGTGCCAGCAGTTTAGCGGGGACCAGTGGGTATGAAAAACTGTTTTTT. V and J are TRBV28 and TRBJ1-4, with D possibly TRBD1 on 5 matching bases. V lost 2 bases, J lost 6 bases, and 16 bases lay in between. The germline CDR1 and CDR2 sequences are MDHEN and SYDVKM. This CDR3 is 16 amino acids long.

This clonotype was observed at least ten times. The chain couples TRBV20-1 to TRBJ1-1; tentatively, D is TRBD1 (5 bases). Between the trimmed V and J ends, which lost 0 bases and 11 bases, there was a span of 22 bases. This CDR3 region has 15 residues. Germline V CDR1 and CDR2: DFQATT, SNEGSKA (reference sequence). In nucleotides, the CDR3 is TGCAGTGCTAGAGAGGGTCGGTGGGGCAGGTTTGAGGCTTTCTTT. Encoded protein: CSAREGRWGRFEAFF.

This clonotype was recorded at least ten times. The chain joins TRBV5-1 to TRBJ2-1, with 13 bases aligning to TRBD2. Germline V gives CDR1 SGHRS, CDR2 YFSETQ. The junction had 7 bases not matched to a gene; V was cut back by 5 bases and J by 5 bases. The CDR3 covers 16 residues. The DNA for the CDR3 is TGCGCCAGCAGATGGACTAGCGGGGGTACGGACAATGAGCAGTTCTTC. Translating gives CASRWTSGGTDNEQFF.

This clonotype was seen repeatedly, ten times or more. V usage is TRBV6-4 and J usage is TRBJ2-1; 10 bases agree with TRBD2. The V and J ends lost 0 bases and 7 bases, in that order; junction bases with no gene match: 9. Germline V gene data show CDR1 as MRHNA and CDR2 as SNTAGT. The CDR3 runs 17 residues. The CDR3, as DNA: TGTGCCAGCAGTGACTCTAAGCGGGGGGGCCTAATTAATGAGCAGTTCTTC. Translated, it gives CASSDSKRGGLINEQFF.

With regard to this clonotype: This may stem from a read error, because a much larger clone lies one nucleotide away. V usage is TRBV12-3 or TRBV12-4 and J usage is TRBJ1-1; the D is unclear. This CDR3 is 13 amino acids long. Trimming removed 7 bases from V and 7 bases from J, with 16 bases in between. CDR3 DNA: TGTGCCAGCACCATTGGGAGGTACGGTGAAGCTTTCTTT. Its protein is CASTIGRYGEAFF.

This clonotype has just a few counts. This could be a read error, since a much larger clone is one nucleotide away. The chain employs TRBV19 and TRBJ2-2, with D perhaps matching TRBD2 (5 bases). The CDR3 loop spans 14 amino acids. CDR1 and CDR2 (germline): LNHDA, SQIVND (reference sequence). V lost 4 bases to trimming and J lost 4 bases, with 10 bases between them. CDR3 in DNA: TGTGCCAGTAGTACCACGGGGAGCACCGGGGAGCTGTTTTTT. This encodes CASSTTGSTGELFF.

This clonotype was picked up many times. The chain employs TRBV7-9 and TRBJ2-1; the match to TRBD1 covers 9 bases. The J segment lost 8 bases and the V segment lost 5 bases, leaving 10 bases of the junction unmatched. Germline V gene sequence: CDR1 SEHNR, CDR2 FQNEAQ (reference sequence). The CDR3 is 15 residues long. In nucleotides, the CDR3 is TGTGCCAGCAGCCTATCGGGACAGGGTAGCGATGAGCAGTTCTTC. Residues: CASSLSGQGSDEQFF.

Concerning this clonotype itself: A much larger clone lies a single base off, so this may be a read error. The rearrangement links TRBV7-9 to TRBJ2-2; 10 bases align to TRBD2. The CDR3 is made up of 17 amino acids. CDR1 SEHNR and CDR2 FQNEAQ come from the germline V gene (reference sequence). CDR3: CASSRSLAGVHTEELFF. In nucleotides, the CDR3 is TGTGCCAGCAGCCGTTCGCTAGCGGGGGTTCACACCGAGGAGCTGTTTTTT. Combining the CDR3 with reference TRBV7-9 and TRBJ2-2 gives the whole variable domain DTGVSQNPRHKITKRGQNVTFRCDPISEHNRLYWYRQTLGQGPEFLTYFQNEAQLEKSRLLSDRFSAERPKGSFSTLEIQRTEQGDSAMYLCASSRSLAGVHTEELFFGEGSRLTVL.

A few counts support this clonotype. The rearrangement links TRBV28 to TRBJ1-5, with a tentative D call TRBD1 (6 bases). Germline V gene data show CDR1 as MDHEN and CDR2 as SYDVKM. This CDR3 contains 15 residues. Trimming cost V 3 bases and J 2 bases, with 11 bases left between them. The CDR3: CASSFQGQRNQPQHF. The CDR3 DNA follows: TGTGCCAGCAGTTTTCAGGGGCAGCGCAATCAGCCCCAGCATTTT. Variable domain in full (rest from reference TRBV28 and TRBJ1-5): DVKVTQSSRYLVKRTGEKVFLECVQDMDHENMFWYRQDPGLGLRLIYFSYDVKMKEKGDIPEGYSVSREKKERFSLILESASTNQTSMYLCASSFQGQRNQPQHFGDGTRLSIL.

This clonotype was recorded many times. The CDR3 DNA is TGCAGCACTGACGGACAGGGCACTGAAGCTTTCTTT. It is translated as CSTDGQGTEAFF. This chain uses TRBV29-1 with TRBJ1-1; the match to TRBD1 covers 8 bases. The germline gives CDR1 SQVTM, CDR2 ANQGSEA. The CDR3 is 12 amino acids. Losses at the gene ends were 8 bases for V and 4 bases for J; bases not matched to a gene: 6.

This clonotype showed up many times. V is TRBV3-1 and J is TRBJ2-7; possibly TRBD2 for D (5 bases). The V end lost 1 base, the J end lost 2 bases, and 18 bases lay between the germline ends. This CDR3 has 17 residues. The germline gives CDR1 LGHDT, CDR2 YNNKEL (reference sequence). This CDR3 reads CASSQVGSSRVPYEQYF. CDR3 sequence (DNA): TGTGCCAGCAGCCAAGTAGGGTCTTCGCGGGTCCCCTACGAGCAGTACTTC.

The chain uses TRBV29-1 and TRBJ1-2; maybe TRBD1 (5 bases). The CDR3 has 13 amino acids. Between the trimmed V and J ends, which lost 7 bases and 0 bases, there was a span of 12 bases. CDR1 is SQVTM and CDR2 is ANQGSEA in the germline V gene. The CDR3 reads CSAGPQANYGYTF. As DNA, the CDR3 is TGCAGCGCGGGGCCACAGGCTAACTATGGCTACACCTTC.

This clonotype was seen ten or more times. The J gene is TRBJ2-3, the V gene TRBV7-8; D is unclear. Trimming removed 2 bases at V and 1 base at J, with 7 bases between. Germline V gene data show CDR1 as SGHVS and CDR2 as FQNEAQ. The CDR3 spans 14 residues. The CDR3 DNA reads TGTGCCAGCAGCTTATTTACGGGCACAGATACGCAGTATTTT. It is translated as CASSLFTGTDTQYF.

Only a few counts were recorded for this clonotype. The chain couples TRBV7-2 to TRBJ2-3; TRBD2 is a possible D gene (6 bases). The CDR3 contains 15 residues. V lost 4 bases and J 2 bases, leaving 13 bases between the germline ends. The germline V gene encodes CDR1 SGHTA and CDR2 FQGNSA. The CDR3 coding sequence is TGTGCCAGCAGCTCCCCGGGGGTTTTCACAGATACGCAGTATTTT. Translating it yields CASSSPGVFTDTQYF.

Of note for this clonotype: A read error is possible here, since a much larger clone lies one base away. This chain connects TRBV19 to TRBJ2-7, with D perhaps matching TRBD1 or TRBD2 (5 bases each). This CDR3 contains 14 residues. Trimming removed 6 bases at V and 5 bases at J, with 17 bases between. Per germline, CDR1 LNHDA and CDR2 SQIVND (reference sequence). For the CDR3, the DNA is TGTGCCAGTAGCCCTGCAGGGACGGTGAACGAGCAGTACTTC. The encoded protein is CASSPAGTVNEQYF.

This clonotype was seen many times. This chain connects TRBV28 to TRBJ2-1; no definite D call. Deletions cut 1 base from V and 6 bases from J, with 7 bases between. CDR1 MDHEN and CDR2 SYDVKM come from the germline V gene. This CDR3 contains 13 residues. The CDR3 reads CASSLLKSNEQFF. The DNA of the CDR3 is TGTGCCAGCAGTTTATTAAAAAGCAATGAGCAGTTCTTC.

This clonotype was seen at least ten times. This chain connects TRBV18 to TRBJ1-1; maybe TRBD1 (5 bases). V lost 8 bases and J lost 1, with 8 bases in between. CDR1 is KGHSH, CDR2 LQKENI, per germline. The CDR3 length is 12 residues. The CDR3 sequence: CASHRGNTEAFF. The CDR3 region has the DNA TGTGCCAGCCATAGGGGGAACACTGAAGCTTTCTTT.

The sample holds many counts of this clonotype. The chain carries TRBV7-8 and TRBJ2-5; TRBD2 matches 9 bases. V lost 6 bases and J lost 3; bases outside the gene matches: 14. CDR1 and CDR2 (germline): SGHVS, FQNEAQ. This CDR3 has 17 residues. Here the CDR3 DNA reads TGTGCCAGCAGTTTCTCCCTCCGGACTAGCGAGAAAGAGACCCAGTACTTC. This codes for CASSFSLRTSEKETQYF.

Ten or more counts support this clonotype. This chain uses TRBV27 with TRBJ2-5; 9 nucleotides align to TRBD1. Unmatched junction bases numbered 15, after V lost 5 bases and J lost 5 bases. The germline V gene encodes CDR1 MNHEY and CDR2 SMNVEV (reference sequence). CDR3 length: 17 amino acids. The CDR3 here is CASSPTGTGGAWETQYF. The CDR3 nucleotides read TGTGCCAGCAGTCCCACTGGCACAGGGGGCGCTTGGGAGACCCAGTACTTC.

The CDR3 region is CASSLMDQTQYF. Written as DNA, the CDR3 is TGCGCCAGCAGCTTGATGGACCAGACCCAGTACTTC. V is TRBV5-1 and J is TRBJ2-5; D call uncertain. The CDR3 totals 12 residues. From germline, CDR1 is SGHRS and CDR2 YFSETQ. With 1 base removed from V and 6 bases from J, the gap between germline ends came to 7 bases.

This clonotype appeared a few times. The V gene is TRBV12-3 or TRBV12-4, the J gene TRBJ2-2, with unresolved D. The CDR3 extends over 15 amino acids. V was cut by 3 bases and J by 6 bases, with 14 bases left in between. The CDR3 region has the DNA TGTGCCAGCAGTTTCGGTGCCTTTCGGCCCGGGGAGCTGTTTTTT. Encoded protein: CASSFGAFRPGELFF.

This clonotype was found many times. This chain connects TRBV2 to TRBJ1-1; D call uncertain. Germline lookup yields CDR1 SNHLY and CDR2 FYNNEI. V was trimmed by 10 bases and J by 0 bases, leaving 6 bases between them. This CDR3 region has 11 residues. The CDR3 here is CANHLNTEAFF. CDR3 coding DNA: TGTGCCAATCATTTGAACACTGAAGCTTTCTTT.

In its sample, this clonotype was seen a few times. The genes are TRBV20-1 and TRBJ1-5; 7 bases map to TRBD1. The CDR3 is made up of 16 amino acids. Germline V lookup: CDR1 DFQATT, CDR2 SNEGSKA (reference sequence). Trimming cost V 3 bases and J 0 bases; bases outside gene matches: 8. This chain's CDR3 is CSASQEGGYSNQPQHF. As DNA, the CDR3 is TGCAGTGCTAGTCAAGAAGGGGGCTATAGCAATCAGCCCCAGCATTTT.

In this sample, this clonotype turned up many times. The chain couples TRBV6-1 to TRBJ1-5; D not resolved. CDR1 MNHNS and CDR2 SASEGT come from the germline V gene. The CDR3 consists of 12 residues. Trimming left V 3 bases short and J 5 bases short, with 5 bases between. This CDR3 is CASSEPDQPQHF. The CDR3 nucleotides are TGTGCCAGCAGTGAGCCTGATCAGCCCCAGCATTTT.

The table lists this clonotype with many counts. The chain links TRBV2 to TRBJ2-5, with D unresolved. Germline CDR1 is SNHLY and CDR2 is FYNNEI. The CDR3 spans 11 residues. Trimming shortened V by 7 bases and J by 4 bases, and 7 bases separated the two germline ends. The CDR3 DNA reads as TGTGCCAGCATAGATCTAGAGACCCAGTACTTC. Amino acid sequence: CASIDLETQYF.

This clonotype came up many times. The chain couples TRBV7-3 to TRBJ2-2, with TRBD1 matching 7 bases. CDR1 and CDR2 (germline): SGHTA, FQGTGA. This CDR3 contains 18 residues. V was clipped by 0 bases and J by 0 bases; unmatched bases: 7. DNA for the CDR3: TGTGCCAGCAGCTTAACCCCGTGGACAGGAGCGAACACCGGGGAGCTGTTTTTT. This translates into CASSLTPWTGANTGELFF.

This clonotype was recorded a few times. The V and J genes are TRBV11-1 and TRBJ2-1, with 9 positions matching TRBD1. The CDR3 contains 14 residues. The germline V gene encodes CDR1 SGHAT and CDR2 FQDESV (reference sequence). Losses at the gene ends were 0 bases for V and 10 bases for J; bases not matched to a gene: 4. The CDR3 nucleotides are TGTGCCAGCAGCTTAGCGGGGACAGGGATAGAGCAGTTCTTC. Translated: CASSLAGTGIEQFF.

A remark on this clonotype: A single base separates this from a much larger clone, so it may be a read error. The chain joins TRBV4-1 to TRBJ2-5; 8 positions agree with TRBD1. Germline V gene sequence: CDR1 MGHRA, CDR2 YSYEKL. V lost 0 bases and J lost 4; bases outside the gene matches: 4. The CDR3 extends over 15 amino acids. The CDR3 bases are TGCGCCAGCAGCCAAGATTCGACAGGGGTAGAGACCCAGTACTTC. This sequence encodes CASSQDSTGVETQYF.

The chain is built from TRBV7-9 and TRBJ2-3; the D gene is possibly TRBD1 (5 bases). Trimming cost V 5 bases and J 2 bases, with 20 bases left between them. CDR1 is SEHNR and CDR2 is FQNEAQ in the germline V gene (reference sequence). The CDR3 has 17 amino acids. For the CDR3, the DNA is TGTGCCAGCAGCCCTAGGCGTGGGGCGATCTACACAGATACGCAGTATTTT. Translation: CASSPRRGAIYTDTQYF. Combining the CDR3 with reference TRBV7-9 and TRBJ2-3 gives the whole variable domain DTGVSQNPRHKITKRGQNVTFRCDPISEHNRLYWYRQTLGQGPEFLTYFQNEAQLEKSRLLSDRFSAERPKGSFSTLEIQRTEQGDSAMYLCASSPRRGAIYTDTQYFGPGTRLTVL.

This clonotype was recorded at least ten times. The chain uses TRBV10-3 and TRBJ2-5; D possibly matches TRBD1 or TRBD2 (5 bases each). V lost 7 bases and J 3 bases, leaving 9 bases between the germline ends. The CDR3 extends over 12 amino acids. In germline, CDR1 is ENHRY, CDR2 SYGVKD. CDR3 sequence reads: CAIKGTKETQYF. The CDR3 DNA reads as TGTGCCATCAAAGGGACCAAAGAGACCCAGTACTTC.